Presented here are 6 T cell receptor beta chains from one specimen sequenced in a study of T cells in Graves' hyperthyroidism and ophthalmopathy. The source material, RNA transcripts, was used to amplify TCR beta CDR3 regions. The primer set for the first-round RT-PCR of the TCR CDR3 was HTBI. TCRdb processed the multiplex PCR reads anew with MiXCR; each CDR3 protein has one entry. Found here are approximately 400,000 distinct CDR3 sequences, around 16% of them singletons; the top ten hold approximately 7.5%. The sample comprised blood. Receptors were obtained from a young woman with Graves' hyperthyroidism.

The chain joins TRBV14 to TRBJ1-1, with a possible D match to TRBD1 (6 bases). From germline, CDR1 is SGHDN and CDR2 FVKESK. Trimming cost V 1 base and J 6 bases, with 15 bases left between them. The CDR3 length is 15 residues. The CDR3 loop reads CASSQVRGIIPEAFF. CDR3 sequence (DNA): TGTGCCAGCAGCCAAGTAAGGGGGATCATACCTGAAGCTTTCTTT.

The table lists this clonotype with many counts. The genes are TRBV6-2 or TRBV6-3 and TRBJ2-7, with 7 bases matching TRBD1. Losses at the gene ends were 2 bases for V and 1 base for J; bases not matched to a gene: 5. This CDR3 has 15 residues. Germline CDR1 is MNHEY and CDR2 is SVGEGT. The CDR3 DNA sequence: TGTGCCAGCAGTTACCTACCGGGACAGTCCTACGAGCAGTACTTC. This translates into CASSYLPGQSYEQYF.

The table lists this clonotype with many counts. J is TRBJ1-1 and V is TRBV11-3; D unclear. Trimming cost V 3 bases and J 8 bases, with 13 bases left between them. Germline CDR1 is SGHNT and CDR2 is YENEEA. The CDR3 runs to 13 residues. CDR3 in DNA: TGTGCCAGCAGCTTTATCTCGGCGTCGGAAGCTTTCTTT. Translated, it gives CASSFISASEAFF.

The V call is TRBV19, the J call TRBJ2-6; 7 nucleotides match TRBD1. The CDR3 length is 17 residues. With 10 bases clipped from V and 0 bases from J, the junction kept 12 bases outside the gene matches. Germline values: CDR1 LNHDA, CDR2 SQIVND (reference sequence). DNA of the CDR3: TGTGCCACCCATCCCAGGGGGTCGCGCTCTGGGGCCAACGTCCTGACTTTC. Amino acid sequence: CATHPRGSRSGANVLTF.

This chain connects TRBV5-4 to TRBJ2-1, with a tentative D call TRBD1 (6 bases). This CDR3 region has 15 residues. V was trimmed by 1 base and J by 5 bases, leaving 13 bases between them. Germline V gene data show CDR1 as SGHNT and CDR2 as YYREEE (reference sequence). CDR3 sequence (DNA): TGTGCCAGCAGCTTGAGCAGGACAGTTGACAATGAGCAGTTCTTC. Encoded protein: CASSLSRTVDNEQFF.

The table lists this clonotype with many counts. The rearrangement uses TRBV18 and TRBJ2-3; D perhaps matches TRBD2 (7 bases). V lost 3 bases and J lost 4, with 14 bases in between. Germline lookup yields CDR1 KGHSH and CDR2 LQKENI. This CDR3 has 15 amino acids. The CDR3 nucleotides read TGTGCCAGCTCACCGAGCGGGACACGTTCAGATACGCAGTATTTT. Amino acid sequence: CASSPSGTRSDTQYF. The full variable domain, its missing parts supplied by reference TRBV18 and TRBJ2-3, is NAGVMQNPRHLVRRRGQEARLRCSPMKGHSHVYWYRQLPEEGLKFMVYLQKENIIDESGMPKERFSAEFPKEGPSILRIQQVVRGDSAAYFCASSPSGTRSDTQYFGPGTRLTVL.